This T cell receptor (beta chain) was obtained from a study of blood T cells in healthy people across ages. A sample-barcoded 5' primer and a J-beta primer mix were used in a second PCR of about 7 to 12 cycles. Via MiXCR, TCRdb re-called the 5' RACE reads, giving one row per CDR3 protein. In the table there are about 1.4 million distinct CDR3 sequences, around 59% of which are singletons. CDR1 and CDR2 (germline): SEHNR, FQNEAQ (reference sequence). The CDR3 has 15 residues. V is TRBV7-9 and J is TRBJ2-5; D tentatively reads TRBD1 or TRBD2 (6 bases each). The better agreement between TRBJ2-7 and the DNA end casts doubt on the J call. Sequenced: blood. The receptor was derived from a man aged 18-30 years in good health. CDR3 in amino acids: CASSYVGGKPYEQYF. DNA for the CDR3: TGTGCCAGCAGCTATGTAGGGGGGAAACCCTACGAGCAGTACTTC.